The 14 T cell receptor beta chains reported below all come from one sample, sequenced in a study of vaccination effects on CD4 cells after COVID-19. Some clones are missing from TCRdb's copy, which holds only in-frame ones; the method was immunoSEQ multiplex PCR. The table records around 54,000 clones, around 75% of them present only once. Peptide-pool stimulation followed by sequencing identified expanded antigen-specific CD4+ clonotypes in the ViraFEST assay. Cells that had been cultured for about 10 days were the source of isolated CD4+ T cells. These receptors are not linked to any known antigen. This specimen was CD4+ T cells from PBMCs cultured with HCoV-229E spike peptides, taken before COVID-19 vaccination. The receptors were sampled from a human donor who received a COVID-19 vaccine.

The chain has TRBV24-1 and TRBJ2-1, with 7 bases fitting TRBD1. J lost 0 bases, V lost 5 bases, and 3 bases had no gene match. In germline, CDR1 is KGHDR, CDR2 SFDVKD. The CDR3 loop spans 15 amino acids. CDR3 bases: TGTGCCACCAGTGGCAGGGGGAGCTCCTACAATGAGCAGTTCTTC. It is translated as CATSGRGSSYNEQFF.

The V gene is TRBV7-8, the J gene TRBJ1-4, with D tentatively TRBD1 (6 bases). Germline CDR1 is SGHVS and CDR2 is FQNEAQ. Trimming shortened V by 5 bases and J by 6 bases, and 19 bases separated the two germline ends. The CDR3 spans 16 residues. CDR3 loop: CASSPNVDSSYEKLFF. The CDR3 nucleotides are TGTGCCAGCAGCCCAAACGTGGACAGCTCGTATGAAAAACTGTTTTTT.

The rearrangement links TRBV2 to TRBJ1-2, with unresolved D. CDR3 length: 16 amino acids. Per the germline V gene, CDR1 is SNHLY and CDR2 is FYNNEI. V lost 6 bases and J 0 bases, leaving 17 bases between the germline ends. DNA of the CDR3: TGTGCCAGCAGCCCAAGCGGGATAATCGCTAACTATGGCTACACCTTC. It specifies CASSPSGIIANYGYTF.

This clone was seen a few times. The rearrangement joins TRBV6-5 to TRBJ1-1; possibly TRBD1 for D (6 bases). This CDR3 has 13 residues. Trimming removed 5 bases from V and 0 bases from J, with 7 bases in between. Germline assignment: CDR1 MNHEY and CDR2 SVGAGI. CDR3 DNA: TGTGCCAGCAGTCGACAGGTGAACACTGAAGCTTTCTTT. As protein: CASSRQVNTEAFF.

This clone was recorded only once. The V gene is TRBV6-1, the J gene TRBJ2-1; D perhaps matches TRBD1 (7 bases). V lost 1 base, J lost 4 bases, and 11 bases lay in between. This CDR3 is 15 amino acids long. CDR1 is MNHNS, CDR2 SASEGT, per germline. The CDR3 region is CASSEGRGRYNEQFF. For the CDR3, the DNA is TGTGCCAGCAGTGAAGGGAGGGGGCGGTACAATGAGCAGTTCTTC.

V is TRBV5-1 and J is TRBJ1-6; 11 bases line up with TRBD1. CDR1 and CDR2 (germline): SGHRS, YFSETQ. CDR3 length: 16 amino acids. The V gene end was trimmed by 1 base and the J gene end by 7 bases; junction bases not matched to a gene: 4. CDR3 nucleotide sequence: TGCGCCAGCAGCTTGAACCGGGACAGGGGGAATTCACCCCTCCACTTT. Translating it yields CASSLNRDRGNSPLHF.

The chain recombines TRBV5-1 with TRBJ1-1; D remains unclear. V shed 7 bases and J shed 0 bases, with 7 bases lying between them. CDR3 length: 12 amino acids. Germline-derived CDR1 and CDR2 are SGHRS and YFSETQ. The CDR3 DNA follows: TGCGCCAGCGGGGAAGTGAACACTGAAGCTTTCTTT. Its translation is CASGEVNTEAFF.

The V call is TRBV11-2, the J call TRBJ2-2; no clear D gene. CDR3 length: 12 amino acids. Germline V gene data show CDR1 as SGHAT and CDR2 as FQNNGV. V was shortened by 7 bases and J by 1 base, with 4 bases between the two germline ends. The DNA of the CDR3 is TGTGCCAGCAACCTGAACACCGGGGAGCTGTTTTTT. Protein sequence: CASNLNTGELFF.

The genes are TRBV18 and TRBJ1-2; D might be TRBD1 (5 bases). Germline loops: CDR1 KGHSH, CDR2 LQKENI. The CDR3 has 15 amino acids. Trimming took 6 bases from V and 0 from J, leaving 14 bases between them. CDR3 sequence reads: CASSDMRTPNYGYTF. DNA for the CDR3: TGTGCCAGCTCCGATATGCGGACACCTAACTATGGCTACACCTTC.

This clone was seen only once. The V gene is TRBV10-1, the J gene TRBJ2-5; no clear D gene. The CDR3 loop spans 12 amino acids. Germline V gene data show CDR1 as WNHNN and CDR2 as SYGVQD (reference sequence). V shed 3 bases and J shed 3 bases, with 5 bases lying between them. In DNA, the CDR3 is TGCGCCAGCAGTGATACTAAAGAGACCCAGTACTTC. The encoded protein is CASSDTKETQYF.

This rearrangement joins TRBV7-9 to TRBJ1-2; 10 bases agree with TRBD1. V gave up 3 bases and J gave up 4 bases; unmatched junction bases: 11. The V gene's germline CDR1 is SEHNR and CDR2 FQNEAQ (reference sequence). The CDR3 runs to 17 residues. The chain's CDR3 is CASSFGPQRDRGYGYTF. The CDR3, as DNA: TGTGCCAGCAGCTTCGGTCCGCAACGGGACAGGGGCTATGGCTACACCTTC.

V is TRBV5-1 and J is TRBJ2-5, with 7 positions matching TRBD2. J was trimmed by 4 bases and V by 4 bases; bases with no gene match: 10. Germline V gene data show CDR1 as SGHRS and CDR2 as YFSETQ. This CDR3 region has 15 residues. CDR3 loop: CASSPRTWGGETQYF. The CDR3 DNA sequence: TGCGCCAGCAGCCCCCGGACATGGGGGGGAGAGACCCAGTACTTC.

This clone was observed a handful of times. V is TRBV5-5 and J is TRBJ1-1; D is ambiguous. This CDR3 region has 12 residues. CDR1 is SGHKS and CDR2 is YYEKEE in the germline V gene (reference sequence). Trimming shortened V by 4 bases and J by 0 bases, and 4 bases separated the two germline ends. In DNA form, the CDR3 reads TGTGCCAGCAGCCTATTGAACACTGAAGCTTTCTTT. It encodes CASSLLNTEAFF.

The CDR3 DNA sequence: TGTGCCAGCAGCGTAGATCCCCTGAACACTGAAGCTTTCTTT. Translated: CASSVDPLNTEAFF. V and J are TRBV9 and TRBJ1-1; no clear D. With 0 bases removed from V and 0 bases from J, the gap between germline ends came to 6 bases. The CDR3 extends over 14 amino acids. Germline values: CDR1 SGDLS, CDR2 YYNGEE.